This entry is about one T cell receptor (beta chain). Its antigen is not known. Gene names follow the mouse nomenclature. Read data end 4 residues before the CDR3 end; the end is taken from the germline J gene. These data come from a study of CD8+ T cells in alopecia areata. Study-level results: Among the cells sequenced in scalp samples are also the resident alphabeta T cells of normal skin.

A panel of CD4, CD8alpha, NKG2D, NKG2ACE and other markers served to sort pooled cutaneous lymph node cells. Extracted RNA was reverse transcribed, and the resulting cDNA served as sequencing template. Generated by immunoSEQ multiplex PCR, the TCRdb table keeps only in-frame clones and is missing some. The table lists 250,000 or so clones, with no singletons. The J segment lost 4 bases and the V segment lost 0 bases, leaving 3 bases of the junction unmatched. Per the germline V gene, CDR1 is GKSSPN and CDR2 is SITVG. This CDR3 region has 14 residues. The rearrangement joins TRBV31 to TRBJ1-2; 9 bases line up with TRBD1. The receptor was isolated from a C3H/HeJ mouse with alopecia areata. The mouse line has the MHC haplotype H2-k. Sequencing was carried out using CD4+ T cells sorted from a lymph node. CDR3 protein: CAWSLGTGTSDYTF. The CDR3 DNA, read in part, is TGTGCCTGGAGTCTAGGGACAGGGACCTCC.